This entry describes one T cell receptor beta chain. V shed 2 bases, J shed 9 bases, and the junction held 7 bases outside the gene matches. This CDR3 is 13 amino acids long. Germline V gene data show CDR1 as SNHLY and CDR2 as FYNNEI. This specimen comes from a study of blood T cell repertoires in COVID-19. The data were produced by immunoSEQ multiplex PCR, yet TCRdb's version contains in-frame clones alone and is incomplete. The sample consists of hundreds of thousands of clones, 87% of them appearing once. The sequence was collected from a woman aged 40 to 50 who had recovered from COVID-19. The genes are TRBV2 and TRBJ2-7; TRBD2 aligns across 7 bases. Specimen: PBMCs or T cells enriched from blood (not recorded which). As DNA, the CDR3 is TGTGCCAGCAGTGAAAGCGGGGCAAAAAGGCAGTACTTC. This codes for CASSESGAKRQYF.